One sample yielded the 23 T cell receptor beta chains listed below, sequenced in a study of CD8+CD57+ T cells in acquired aplastic anemia. The template for TCR beta VDJ and CDR3 sequence profiling was genomic DNA. TCRdb recomputed calls from the reads with MiXCR, one row per CDR3 protein. The sample yields around 290,000 distinct CDR3 sequences, 45% to 65% seen once. Patients picked for sequencing had shown CD8+CD57+ cell expansion detected by flow cytometry. The sequenced sample consisted of sorted CD4+, CD8+, or CD8+CD57+ T cells (not recorded which) from PBMCs. The receptors come from a human donor with aplastic anemia.

V is TRBV19 and J is TRBJ1-6; D gene unclear. CDR1 and CDR2 (germline): LNHDA, SQIVND (reference sequence). This CDR3 has 19 residues. The germline V and J ends were trimmed by 6 bases and 5 bases, with 26 bases remaining between them. This CDR3 reads CASSPFRPTGRLNNSPLHF. CDR3 in DNA: TGTGCCAGTAGCCCTTTTAGACCAACCGGGAGACTAAATAATTCACCCCTCCACTTT.

The V gene is TRBV20-1, the J gene TRBJ1-6; weak D call: TRBD1 (5 bases). The CDR3 extends over 15 amino acids. The ends were cut back, 6 bases at V and 7 bases at J, with 19 bases in the middle. CDR1 DFQATT and CDR2 SNEGSKA come from the germline V gene (reference sequence). CDR3 sequence (DNA): TGCAGTGCCACCCTATCCGGGGGACTGAATTCACCCCTCCACTTT. Its protein is CSATLSGGLNSPLHF.

In regard to this clonotype: The junction does not match germline at one end; this may be a read error. J is TRBJ2-1 and V is TRBV6-9; the D gene is possibly TRBD1 (6 bases). The germline V gene has CDR1 MNHGY and CDR2 SVAAGI. The CDR3 consists of 16 residues. In DNA, the CDR3 is TGTGCCATCAGTGGGTTACAGGGAAGGTGGGGCAATGAGCAGTTCTTC. It translates to CAISGLQGRWGNEQFF.

This chain joins TRBV7-3 and TRBJ1-6, with a tentative D call TRBD1 (6 bases). V lost 5 bases, J lost 5 bases, and 13 bases lay in between. CDR3 length: 15 residues. Germline loops: CDR1 SGHTA, CDR2 FQGTGA. This chain's CDR3 is CASSQTGQNNSPLHF. The CDR3 nucleotides read TGTGCCAGCAGCCAAACCGGACAGAATAATTCACCCCTCCACTTT.

At least ten counts were recorded for this clonotype. The chain employs TRBV5-1 and TRBJ2-5; no clear D. The length of the CDR3 is 14 residues. Germline CDR1 is SGHRS and CDR2 is YFSETQ. Trimming cost V 2 bases and J 1 base, with 9 bases left between them. This CDR3 is CASSFSGGQETQYF. The CDR3 DNA sequence: TGCGCCAGCAGCTTTTCTGGCGGCCAAGAGACCCAGTACTTC.

The CDR3 nucleotides are TGTGCCACGGGACGTTTCACCGGGGAGCTGTTTTTT. This translates into CATGRFTGELFF. This chain uses TRBV24-1 with TRBJ2-2; D may correspond to TRBD1 or TRBD2 (5 bases each). CDR1 and CDR2 from the germline V gene are KGHDR and SFDVKD. Trimming cost V 10 bases and J 4 bases, with 9 bases left between them. This CDR3 has 12 residues.

This clonotype was counted only a few times. The chain is built from TRBV24-1 and TRBJ1-2; tentative D call: TRBD1 (5 bases). CDR1 and CDR2 from the germline V gene are KGHDR and SFDVKD. Trimming pared 5 bases from V and 5 bases from J, leaving 23 bases between. The CDR3 runs to 17 residues. The CDR3 DNA reads TGTGCCACCAGTGCGAACCAACAGCAGGGATCAATTTATGGCTACACCTTC. The encoded protein is CATSANQQQGSIYGYTF.

The rearrangement links TRBV24-1 to TRBJ2-1; 8 positions agree with TRBD1. From germline, CDR1 is KGHDR and CDR2 SFDVKD. The length of the CDR3 is 16 residues. With 4 bases clipped from V and 2 bases from J, the junction kept 6 bases outside the gene matches. CDR3 DNA: TGTGCCACCAGTGACAACGACAGGGGCCCCTACAATGAGCAGTTCTTC. It codes for CATSDNDRGPYNEQFF.

The J gene is TRBJ1-6, the V gene TRBV19, with TRBD1 matching 8 bases. V lost 11 bases and J lost 10; bases outside the gene matches: 7. This CDR3 is 12 amino acids long. CDR1 LNHDA and CDR2 SQIVND come from the germline V gene (reference sequence). The CDR3 nucleotides are TGTGCCGGACAGGGCGGTCGGTCACCCCTCCACTTT. Amino acids: CAGQGGRSPLHF.

The V and J genes are TRBV25-1 and TRBJ2-1; possibly TRBD1 for D (6 bases). V was trimmed by 7 bases and J by 6 bases, leaving 10 bases between them. CDR1 is MGHDK and CDR2 is SYGVNS in the germline V gene. The CDR3 is 12 amino acids. The CDR3 DNA follows: TGTGCCAGCAAGGAAGGGGGCAATGAGCAGTTCTTC. Protein: CASKEGGNEQFF.

This clonotype was counted at least ten times. The gene calls are TRBV7-2 and TRBJ2-3; TRBD2 matches at 10 bases. Trimming cost V 9 bases and J 2 bases; bases outside gene matches: 5. Germline CDR1 SGHTA, CDR2 FQGNSA. There are 14 residues in the CDR3. CDR3 in DNA: TGTGCCAGTAAAGCGGGGGGGCTCACAGATACGCAGTATTTT. Translation: CASKAGGLTDTQYF.

The chain joins TRBV10-3 to TRBJ1-1, with D maybe TRBD1 (5 bases). The CDR3 has 16 residues. Trimming removed 2 bases at V and 6 bases at J, with 19 bases between. Germline V gene lookup returns CDR1 ENHRY and CDR2 SYGVKD. In nucleotides, the CDR3 is TGTGCCATCAGTGAGCGGCCCAGGGATGCAGACGCTGAAGCTTTCTTT. This translates into CAISERPRDADAEAFF.

This clonotype appeared a single time. V and J are TRBV7-3 and TRBJ2-5; D unclear. Germline values: CDR1 SGHTA, CDR2 FQGTGA. The CDR3 contains 13 residues. V dropped 4 bases and J dropped 0 bases, with 6 bases sitting between them. CDR3 sequence: CASSSRHQETQYF. Here the CDR3 DNA reads TGTGCCAGCAGCTCCAGACACCAAGAGACCCAGTACTTC.

The chain is built from TRBV20-1 and TRBJ1-2, with D unclear. Germline V gives CDR1 DFQATT, CDR2 SNEGSKA (reference sequence). The CDR3 totals 12 residues. The V end was cut by 3 bases, the J end by 4 bases, with 9 bases between. The CDR3 coding sequence is TGCAGTGCTAGTCCGTCGCCCTATGGCTACACCTTC. Protein sequence: CSASPSPYGYTF.

The chain links TRBV7-2 to TRBJ1-1; 8 bases map to TRBD1. Trimming removed 5 bases from V and 5 bases from J; junction bases left unmatched: 10. This CDR3 contains 15 residues. The germline V gene has CDR1 SGHTA and CDR2 FQGNSA. The CDR3 region is CASSQGTGGRTEAFF. CDR3 in DNA: TGTGCCAGCAGCCAAGGAACAGGGGGACGTACTGAAGCTTTCTTT.

The chain recombines TRBV4-2 with TRBJ2-7, with D unclear. V dropped 4 bases and J dropped 3 bases, with 7 bases sitting between them. The CDR3 is 12 residues long. Germline CDR1 LGHNA, CDR2 YNFKEQ. In DNA, the CDR3 is TGTGCCAGCAGCCCTCAGGACTACGAGCAGTACTTC. It is translated as CASSPQDYEQYF.

The rearrangement uses TRBV7-3 and TRBJ1-4; 9 bases line up with TRBD1. V was pared by 2 bases and J by 8 bases, with 6 bases of the junction left unmatched. There are 15 residues in the CDR3. Germline V gives CDR1 SGHTA, CDR2 FQGTGA. CDR3 in amino acids: CASSLSGQGREKLFF. The CDR3 region has the DNA TGTGCCAGCAGCTTATCGGGACAGGGAAGAGAAAAACTGTTTTTT.

This clonotype was observed a few times. V usage is TRBV29-1 and J usage is TRBJ1-6, with D possibly matching TRBD1 (6 bases). The germline V and J ends were trimmed by 6 bases and 8 bases, with 14 bases remaining between them. The CDR3 is 13 residues long. Germline V gene sequence: CDR1 SQVTM, CDR2 ANQGSEA. In DNA form, the CDR3 reads TGCAGCGTACGGGGGGCGGAGGATTCACCCCTCCACTTT. It translates to CSVRGAEDSPLHF.

On this clonotype itself: Since a much larger clone is just one base distant, this may be a read error. The chain uses TRBV6-5 and TRBJ2-1, with 10 positions matching TRBD2. Germline V lookup: CDR1 MNHEY, CDR2 SVGAGI. The CDR3 totals 17 residues. V was pared by 0 bases and J by 9 bases, with 11 bases of the junction left unmatched. CDR3 residues: CASSYSRLAGAVSEQFF. Written as DNA, the CDR3 is TGTGCCAGCAGTTACTCGAGGCTAGCGGGAGCAGTTAGTGAGCAGTTCTTC.

The CDR3 coding sequence is TGTGCCAGCAGCTTAATGCAGGGTTTGACCGGGGAGCTGTTTTTT. This encodes CASSLMQGLTGELFF. V usage is TRBV7-3 and J usage is TRBJ2-2; TRBD1 might be the D (5 bases). Trimming stripped 1 base from V and 5 bases from J, with 11 bases between. This CDR3 region has 15 residues. Germline assignment: CDR1 SGHTA and CDR2 FQGTGA.

Here the CDR3 DNA reads TGTGCCACCAGTGATTCGGCAGGGGTCAGGGGCACAGATACGCAGTATTTT. Its protein product is CATSDSAGVRGTDTQYF. This rearrangement joins TRBV24-1 to TRBJ2-3; a weak D match, TRBD1 (6 bases). Trimming stripped 2 bases from V and 1 base from J, with 15 bases between. Per germline, CDR1 KGHDR and CDR2 SFDVKD. The CDR3 is 17 residues long.

This chain joins TRBV29-1 and TRBJ2-7; possible D gene TRBD2, 5 bases. CDR1 and CDR2 (germline): SQVTM, ANQGSEA. This CDR3 has 12 amino acids. V was cut by 8 bases and J by 3 bases, with 14 bases left in between. The CDR3 sequence is CSLAGDIYEQYF. CDR3 nucleotide sequence: TGCAGCTTGGCCGGGGATATCTACGAGCAGTACTTC.

V usage is TRBV7-9 and J usage is TRBJ2-5; D is possibly TRBD1 or TRBD2 (5 bases each). Trimming pared 1 base from V and 5 bases from J, leaving 23 bases between. The CDR3 sequence is 18 residues long. Germline V CDR1 and CDR2: SEHNR, FQNEAQ (reference sequence). CDR3 sequence reads: CASSLGASGTGYNETQYF. In nucleotides, the CDR3 is TGTGCCAGCAGCTTAGGGGCTAGTGGGACGGGCTACAATGAGACCCAGTACTTC.